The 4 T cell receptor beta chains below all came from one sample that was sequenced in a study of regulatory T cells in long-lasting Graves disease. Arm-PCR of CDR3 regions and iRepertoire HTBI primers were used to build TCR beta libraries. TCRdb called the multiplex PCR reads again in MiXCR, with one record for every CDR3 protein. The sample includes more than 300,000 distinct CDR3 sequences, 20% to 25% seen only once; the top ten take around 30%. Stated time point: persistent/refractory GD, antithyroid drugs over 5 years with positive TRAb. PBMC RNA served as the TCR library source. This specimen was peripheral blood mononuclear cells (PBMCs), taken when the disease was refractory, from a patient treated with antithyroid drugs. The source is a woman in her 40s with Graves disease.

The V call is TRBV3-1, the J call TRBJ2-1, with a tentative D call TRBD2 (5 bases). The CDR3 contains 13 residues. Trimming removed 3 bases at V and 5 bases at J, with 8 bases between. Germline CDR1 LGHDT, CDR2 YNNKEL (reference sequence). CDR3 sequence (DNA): TGTGCCAGCAGCCAGGGGAGAGACAATGAGCAGTTCTTC. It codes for CASSQGRDNEQFF.

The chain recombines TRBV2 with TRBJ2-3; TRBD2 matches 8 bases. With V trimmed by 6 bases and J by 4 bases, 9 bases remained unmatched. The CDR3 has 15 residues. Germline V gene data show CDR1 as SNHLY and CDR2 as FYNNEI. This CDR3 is CASRVLADGSDTQYF. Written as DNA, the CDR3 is TGTGCCAGCAGAGTACTAGCGGATGGGTCAGATACGCAGTATTTT.

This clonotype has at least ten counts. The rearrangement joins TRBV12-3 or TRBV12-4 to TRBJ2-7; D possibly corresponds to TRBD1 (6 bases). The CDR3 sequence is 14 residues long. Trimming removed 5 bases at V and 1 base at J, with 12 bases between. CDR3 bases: TGTGCCAGCAGTCCCGAACAGGGATCCTACGAGCAGTACTTC. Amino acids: CASSPEQGSYEQYF.

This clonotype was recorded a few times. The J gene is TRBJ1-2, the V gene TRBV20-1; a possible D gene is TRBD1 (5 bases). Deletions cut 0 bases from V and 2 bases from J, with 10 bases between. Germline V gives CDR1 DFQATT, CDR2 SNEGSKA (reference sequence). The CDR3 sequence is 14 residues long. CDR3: CSARDRGGNYGYTF. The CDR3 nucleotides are TGCAGTGCTAGAGATCGGGGGGGGAACTATGGCTACACCTTC.